This T cell receptor (beta chain) was recorded in a study of T cells in Graves' hyperthyroidism and ophthalmopathy. The V end was cut by 6 bases, the J end by 2 bases, with 17 bases between. The CDR3 length is 16 residues. CDR1 is MNHNS, CDR2 SASEGT, per germline. TCR beta CDR3 regions were amplified from RNA transcripts. RT-PCR in the first round (using the HTBI primer set) targeted the TCR CDR3. TCRdb independently ran MiXCR on the multiplex PCR reads; one entry per CDR3 protein. The sample shows 530,000 or so distinct CDR3 sequences, roughly 18% of them seen only once. The chain combines TRBV6-1 with TRBJ1-5; the D gene is possibly TRBD1 (6 bases). The receptor's source is a woman between 18 and 29 years old with Graves' ophthalmopathy. Sequenced: blood. The CDR3 region is CASSRRGAEGNQPQHF. The CDR3 DNA is TGTGCCAGCAGCCGCCGGGGGGCCGAGGGCAATCAGCCCCAGCATTTT.